Each of the 26 T cell receptor beta chains below was sequenced from the same sample in a study of blood T cell repertoires in COVID-19. Measured with immunoSEQ multiplex PCR; TCRdb has only the in-frame clones, and not every one. The sample yields 270,000 or so clones, around 89% seen once. The sample was peripheral blood. Receptors were obtained from a man in his forties with acute or convalescent COVID-19.

This chain connects TRBV29-1 to TRBJ1-5, with 7 bases matching TRBD1. Per the germline V gene, CDR1 is SQVTM and CDR2 is ANQGSEA. This CDR3 comprises 13 residues. J gave up 6 bases and V 5 bases, and 7 bases lay outside the gene matches. The DNA for the CDR3 is TGCAGCGTTAGGGACAGCGCCGTTCAGCCCCAGCATTTT. Amino acid sequence: CSVRDSAVQPQHF.

This sequence joins TRBV4-2 and TRBJ2-7; D is ambiguous. This CDR3 is 15 amino acids long. Germline V gene sequence: CDR1 LGHNA, CDR2 YNFKEQ. Trimming removed 2 bases from V and 3 bases from J, with 14 bases in between. Written as DNA, the CDR3 is TGTGCCAGCAGCCAACTCCCGGGTGAGGACTACGAGCAGTACTTC. Translating it yields CASSQLPGEDYEQYF.

This CDR3 reads CATRRGTATNEKLFF. The CDR3 DNA sequence: TGTGCCACCCGACGGGGGACAGCAACTAATGAAAAACTGTTTTTT. This chain links TRBV6-5 with TRBJ1-4; 7 bases fit TRBD1. Germline CDR1 reads MNHEY; CDR2 reads SVGAGI. Unmatched junction bases numbered 8, after V lost 10 bases and J lost 0 bases. The CDR3 spans 15 residues.

The chain links TRBV24-1 to TRBJ1-5; D is possibly TRBD1 (6 bases). CDR1 and CDR2 from the germline V gene are KGHDR and SFDVKD. Trimming left V 3 bases short and J 1 base short, with 18 bases between. The CDR3 consists of 18 residues. CDR3 sequence: CATSDPLNDRSSNQPQHF. The DNA of the CDR3 is TGTGCCACCAGTGATCCTCTAAATGACAGGAGCAGCAATCAGCCCCAGCATTTT.

The V call is TRBV6-2 or TRBV6-3, the J call TRBJ2-6; possibly TRBD1 for D (5 bases). Trimming left V 0 bases short and J 4 bases short, with 10 bases between. The CDR3 has 16 amino acids. CDR1 MNHEY and CDR2 SVGEGT come from the germline V gene. The CDR3 loop reads CASSYSAGSGANVLTF. DNA for the CDR3: TGTGCCAGCAGTTACTCGGCAGGGTCCGGGGCCAACGTCCTGACTTTC.

This clone was picked up one time. V gene TRBV11-2 combines with J gene TRBJ2-3; TRBD2 aligns across 8 bases. Germline V CDR1 and CDR2: SGHAT, FQNNGV. Trimming removed 5 bases from V and 3 bases from J; junction bases left unmatched: 13. The CDR3 extends over 17 amino acids. The CDR3 sequence: CASSPHTGGFRTDTQYF. CDR3 in DNA: TGTGCCAGCAGCCCCCATACGGGGGGGTTTCGGACAGATACGCAGTATTTT.

The chain couples TRBV11-3 to TRBJ2-2; 11 bases are a match to TRBD2. Germline CDR1 is SGHNT and CDR2 is YENEEA. CDR3 length: 17 amino acids. J lost 1 base, V lost 2 bases, and 3 bases had no gene match. This CDR3 reads CASSLRTSGGNTGELFF. In DNA, the CDR3 is TGTGCCAGCAGCTTACGAACTAGCGGGGGGAACACCGGGGAGCTGTTTTTT.

J is TRBJ2-2 and V is TRBV19; tentative D call: TRBD1 (6 bases). This CDR3 contains 15 residues. The germline gives CDR1 LNHDA, CDR2 SQIVND (reference sequence). Trimming took off 5 bases at V and 6 bases at J, with 16 bases between the two ends. The CDR3 region has the DNA TGTGCCAGTAGTGGGATGACAGGTCGGCCCGGGGAGCTGTTTTTT. Encoded protein: CASSGMTGRPGELFF.

The chain has TRBV4-1 and TRBJ1-4; the D gene is possibly TRBD1 (6 bases). Germline CDR1 MGHRA, CDR2 YSYEKL. V lost 0 bases, J lost 8 bases, and 16 bases lay in between. CDR3 length: 16 amino acids. For the CDR3, the DNA is TGCGCCAGCAGCCAAGATGAGAACAGGGTTGGCGAAAAACTGTTTTTT. Residues: CASSQDENRVGEKLFF.

The chain links TRBV9 to TRBJ1-6; 8 positions match TRBD1. The CDR3 contains 15 residues. J gave up 4 bases and V 5 bases, and 5 bases lay outside the gene matches. Looked up from germline, CDR1 is SGDLS and CDR2 is YYNGEE. The CDR3 region is CASSDRGEYNSPLHF. CDR3 coding DNA: TGTGCCAGCAGTGACAGGGGCGAATATAATTCACCCCTCCACTTT.

This clone occurred once. V and J are TRBV9 and TRBJ2-7; weak D call: TRBD2 (7 bases). CDR1 and CDR2 from the germline V gene are SGDLS and YYNGEE. CDR3 length: 15 residues. The V gene lost 4 bases and the J gene lost 5 bases, with 19 bases spanning the gap. In DNA, the CDR3 is TGTGCCAGCAGCCTTAGCGGGCAGGGGAGGCACGAGCAGTACTTC. Translated: CASSLSGQGRHEQYF.

This chain uses TRBV3-1 (or the pseudogene TRBV3-2) with TRBJ2-1; 7 bases are shared with TRBD1. V shed 5 bases, J shed 7 bases, and the junction held 5 bases outside the gene matches. Germline values: CDR1 LGHDT, CDR2 YNNKEL (reference sequence). The CDR3 is 13 amino acids. The CDR3 coding sequence is TGTGCCAGCAGCACCAGACAGGGAAATGAGCAGTTCTTC. Its translation: CASSTRQGNEQFF.

The chain couples TRBV11-1 to TRBJ2-2; tentatively, D is TRBD1 (6 bases). Looked up from germline, CDR1 is SGHAT and CDR2 is FQDESV (reference sequence). The CDR3 spans 14 residues. Trimming took 6 bases from V and 1 from J, leaving 9 bases between them. This chain's CDR3 is CASRPGQNTGELFF. The CDR3 region has the DNA TGTGCCAGCAGACCGGGACAGAACACCGGGGAGCTGTTTTTT.

J is TRBJ2-4 and V is TRBV6-5; 7 bases match TRBD2. CDR1 is MNHEY, CDR2 SVGAGI, per germline. The CDR3 totals 15 residues. The junction had 8 bases not matched to a gene; V was cut back by 8 bases and J by 1 base. CDR3 protein: CASQPTGGAKNIQYF. The CDR3 nucleotides read TGTGCCAGCCAACCCACCGGGGGGGCCAAAAACATTCAGTACTTC.

The rearrangement joins TRBV5-4 to TRBJ2-1, with D tentatively TRBD1 (6 bases). Trimming shortened V by 0 bases and J by 4 bases, and 14 bases separated the two germline ends. The germline gives CDR1 SGHNT, CDR2 YYREEE (reference sequence). The CDR3 runs 16 residues. DNA for the CDR3: TGTGCCAGCAGCTTGGACGGGACATCCCCTTACAATGAGCAGTTCTTC. Translating it yields CASSLDGTSPYNEQFF.

This chain joins TRBV28 and TRBJ2-1, with D maybe TRBD2 (6 bases). The CDR3 has 12 amino acids. CDR1 MDHEN and CDR2 SYDVKM come from the germline V gene. V was pared by 6 bases and J by 10 bases, with 13 bases between. In DNA, the CDR3 is TGTGCCAGCAGGCTACCCACTAGCGAGCAGTTCTTC. Amino acids: CASRLPTSEQFF.

This chain uses TRBV27 with TRBJ1-1; unclear D gene. In germline, CDR1 is MNHEY, CDR2 SMNVEV (reference sequence). The CDR3 spans 14 residues. V was pared by 10 bases and J by 9 bases, with 24 bases between. The CDR3 is CATQPTYRWRKAFF. CDR3 coding DNA: TGTGCCACCCAGCCTACTTACCGCTGGCGGAAAGCTTTCTTT.

The V and J genes are TRBV7-3 and TRBJ2-3; the D gene is possibly TRBD2 (5 bases). The CDR3 has 15 residues. CDR1 SGHTA and CDR2 FQGTGA come from the germline V gene. With 5 bases removed from V and 3 bases from J, the gap between germline ends came to 15 bases. CDR3 residues: CASSPVAGETDTQYF. Here the CDR3 DNA reads TGTGCCAGCAGCCCCGTGGCTGGGGAGACAGATACGCAGTATTTT. Drawing the rest from reference TRBV7-3 and TRBJ2-3, the complete variable domain is GAGVSQTPSNKVTEKGKYVELRCDPISGHTALYWYRQSLGQGPEFLIYFQGTGAADDSGLPNDRFFAVRPEGSVSTLKIQRTERGDSAVYLCASSPVAGETDTQYFGPGTRLTVL.

This clone showed up just a few times. The chain uses TRBV5-4 and TRBJ1-1; D not certain. CDR1 SGHNT and CDR2 YYREEE come from the germline V gene (reference sequence). The CDR3 runs 14 residues. The V gene lost 4 bases and the J gene lost 6 bases, with 16 bases spanning the gap. CDR3 region: CASSPAERRAEAFF. CDR3 DNA: TGTGCCAGCAGCCCCGCCGAGCGGCGGGCTGAAGCTTTCTTT. Using reference TRBV5-4 and TRBJ1-1 for the parts outside the CDR3, the full variable domain is ETGVTQSPTHLIKTRGQQVTLRCSSQSGHNTVSWYQQALGQGPQFIFQYYREEENGRGNFPPRFSGLQFPNYSSELNVNALELDDSALYLCASSPAERRAEAFFGQGTRLTVV.

The chain employs TRBV14 and TRBJ1-1; D call uncertain. Trimming left V 1 base short and J 6 bases short, with 15 bases between. Germline CDR1 is SGHDN and CDR2 is FVKESK. This CDR3 region has 15 residues. CDR3 protein: CASSQVGWEFSEAFF. CDR3 in DNA: TGTGCCAGCAGCCAAGTGGGGTGGGAGTTCTCTGAAGCTTTCTTT.

The chain couples TRBV5-1 to TRBJ1-5; 7 bases line up with TRBD1. The CDR3 length is 15 residues. With 0 bases clipped from V and 3 bases from J, the junction kept 3 bases outside the gene matches. Germline V lookup: CDR1 SGHRS, CDR2 YFSETQ. In nucleotides, the CDR3 is TGCGCCAGCAGCTTGGGGACAGGCAACAATCAGCCCCAGCATTTT. Translation: CASSLGTGNNQPQHF.

The chain recombines TRBV9 with TRBJ1-1; possibly TRBD1 for D (5 bases). Trimming removed 0 bases from V and 6 bases from J, with 12 bases in between. CDR3 length equals 14 residues. Germline CDR1 reads SGDLS; CDR2 reads YYNGEE. This CDR3 reads CASSVVSGASEAFF. In DNA form, the CDR3 reads TGTGCCAGCAGCGTAGTAAGCGGGGCGTCTGAAGCTTTCTTT.

As to this clone: The sample has other DNA sequences that encode this CDR3 too. The V and J genes are TRBV5-1 and TRBJ1-6; D not resolved. The length of the CDR3 is 13 residues. CDR1 is SGHRS and CDR2 is YFSETQ in the germline V gene. V gave up 0 bases and J gave up 8 bases, with 6 bases separating them. CDR3 DNA sequence: TGCGCCAGCAGCTTGGCCGGGGATTCACCCCTCCACTTT. Translating it yields CASSLAGDSPLHF.

V and J are TRBV6-5 and TRBJ1-6; 7 positions match TRBD1. This CDR3 has 14 amino acids. Germline CDR1 and CDR2: MNHEY and SVGAGI. Trimming cost V 4 bases and J 4 bases; bases outside gene matches: 1. The CDR3 region is CASSWDRYNSPLHF. In DNA, the CDR3 is TGTGCCAGCAGTTGGGACAGATATAATTCACCCCTCCACTTT.

This clone was counted between two and nine times. The CDR3 DNA reads as TGCGCCAGCAGCCTGGGACTTACGTACGAGCAGTACTTC. This encodes CASSLGLTYEQYF. The V and J genes are TRBV5-1 and TRBJ2-7; a possible D gene is TRBD2 (6 bases). CDR1 is SGHRS, CDR2 YFSETQ, per germline. V was pared by 4 bases and J by 4 bases, with 12 bases between. This CDR3 has 13 amino acids.

CDR3 DNA: TGTGCCAGCAGTGGGAGGGACGGCGGTAGGACTGAAGCTTTCTTT. Protein sequence: CASSGRDGGRTEAFF. The chain joins TRBV2 to TRBJ1-1; possible D gene TRBD1, 5 bases. The CDR3 length is 15 residues. Trimming shortened V by 4 bases and J by 5 bases, and 17 bases separated the two germline ends. Germline CDR1 SNHLY, CDR2 FYNNEI.